The table lists the clone carrying this TCR beta chain with a count of one. Its antigen remains unidentified. V shed 5 bases and J shed 8 bases, with 15 bases lying between them. Germline V gene lookup returns CDR1 SGHTA and CDR2 FQGTGA. The CDR3 contains 13 residues. The data derive from a study of T cells in Graves' hyperthyroidism and ophthalmopathy. Broader study findings: Most thyroid clonotypes expanded above 0.001 were also detected in blood.

Template material for amplifying TCR beta CDR3 regions consisted of RNA transcripts. With the HTBI primer set, the TCR CDR3 went through a first round of RT-PCR. MiXCR was run by TCRdb on the multiplex PCR reads, yielding one entry per CDR3 protein. The sample consists of around 340,000 distinct CDR3 sequences, around a sixth of them appearing once. Sequencing input: blood. The source of this sequence is a middle-aged woman with Graves' ophthalmopathy. The rearrangement uses TRBV7-3 and TRBJ1-1, with D possibly matching TRBD1 (5 bases). DNA for the CDR3: TGTGCCAGCAGCCCCGGGGCCGGTCAAGAAGCTTTCTTT. Protein: CASSPGAGQEAFF.